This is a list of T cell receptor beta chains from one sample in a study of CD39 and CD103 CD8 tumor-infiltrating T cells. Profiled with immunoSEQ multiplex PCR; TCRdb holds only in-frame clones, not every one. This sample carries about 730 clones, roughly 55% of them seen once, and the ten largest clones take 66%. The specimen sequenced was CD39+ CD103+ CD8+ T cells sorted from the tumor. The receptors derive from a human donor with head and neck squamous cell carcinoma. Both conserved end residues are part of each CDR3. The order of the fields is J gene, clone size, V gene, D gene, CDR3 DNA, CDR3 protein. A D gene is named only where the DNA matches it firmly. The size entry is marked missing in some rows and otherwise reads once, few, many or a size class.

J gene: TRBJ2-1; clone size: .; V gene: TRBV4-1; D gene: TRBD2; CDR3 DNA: TGCGCCAGCAGCCACGCCCTCAGGCCGACTAGCGGGAGGTTCTATGAGCAGTTCTTC; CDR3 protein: CASSHALRPTSGRFYEQFF
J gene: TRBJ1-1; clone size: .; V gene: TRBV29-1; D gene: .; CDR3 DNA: TGCAGCGTTGAGACAACTAACACTGAAGCTTTCTTT; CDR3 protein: CSVETTNTEAFF
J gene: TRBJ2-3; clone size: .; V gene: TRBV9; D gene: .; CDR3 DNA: TGTGCCAGCAGCGTATGGGGGACATTGTCGGATACGCAGTATTTT; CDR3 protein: CASSVWGTLSDTQYF
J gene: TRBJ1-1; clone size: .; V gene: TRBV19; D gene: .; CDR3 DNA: TGTGCCAGTAGTTACCGGGACGAACTCACTGAAGCTTTCTTT; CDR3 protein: CASSYRDELTEAFF
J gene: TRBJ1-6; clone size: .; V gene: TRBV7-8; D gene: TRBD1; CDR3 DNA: TGTGCCAGCAGCTTAACCGGGACAGAGAATAATTCACCCCTCCACTTT; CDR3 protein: CASSLTGTENNSPLHF
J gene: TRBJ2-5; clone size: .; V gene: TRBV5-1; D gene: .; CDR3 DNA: TGCGCCAGCAGCTTGGAGCTAGGCCAAGAGACCCAGTACTTC; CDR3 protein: CASSLELGQETQYF
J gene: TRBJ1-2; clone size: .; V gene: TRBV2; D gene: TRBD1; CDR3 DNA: TGTGCCAGCAGGGCAACCGGGACAGGGGGCCTCGATGGCTACACCTTC; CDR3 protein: CASRATGTGGLDGYTF
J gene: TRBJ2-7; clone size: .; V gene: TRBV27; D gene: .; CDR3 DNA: TGTGCCAGCAGCAATACGGGAGCGAACTACGAGCAGTACTTC; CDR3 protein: CASSNTGANYEQYF
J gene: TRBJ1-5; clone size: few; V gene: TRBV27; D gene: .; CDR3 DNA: TGTGCCAGCTGTCGAGGGGGGGGCAATCAGCCCCAGCATTTT; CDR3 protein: CASCRGGGNQPQHF